These 2 T cell receptor beta chains originate from one sample sequenced in a study of shared clonotypes between healthy human individuals. Here immunoSEQ multiplex PCR was the method, and the copy in TCRdb shows in-frame clones only, minus some. The data hold roughly 2,000,000 clones, with 85% to 95% observed a single time. Naive-designated CD8 cells lacked CD45RO, were positively enriched for CCR7, and omitted terminally differentiated effector memory CD45RA+ cells. The sequencing sample was made of naive CD8+ T cells from PBMCs. These receptors all stem from a man aged 18 to 30 in good health. Some clones in this sample may be carry-over from other donors' samples.

On this clone itself: Additional DNA sequences in this sample encode the identical CDR3. V usage is TRBV7-9 and J usage is TRBJ2-4; D unresolved. The CDR3 length is 13 residues. V was cut by 5 bases and J by 1 base, with 6 bases left in between. Germline CDR1 and CDR2: SEHNR and FQNEAQ (reference sequence). CDR3 sequence: CASSLGAKNIQYF. CDR3 nucleotides: TGTGCCAGCAGCCTAGGCGCCAAAAACATTCAGTACTTC.

This chain connects TRBV5-6 to TRBJ2-1; either TRBD1 or TRBD2 may fit D (5 bases each). Germline V lookup: CDR1 SGHDT, CDR2 YYEEEE. V was clipped by 5 bases and J by 13 bases, with 16 bases between them. The CDR3 extends over 12 amino acids. The CDR3 DNA is TGTGCCAGCAGTCGGGGTTTAGGGGAACAGTTCTTC. This gives the protein CASSRGLGEQFF.